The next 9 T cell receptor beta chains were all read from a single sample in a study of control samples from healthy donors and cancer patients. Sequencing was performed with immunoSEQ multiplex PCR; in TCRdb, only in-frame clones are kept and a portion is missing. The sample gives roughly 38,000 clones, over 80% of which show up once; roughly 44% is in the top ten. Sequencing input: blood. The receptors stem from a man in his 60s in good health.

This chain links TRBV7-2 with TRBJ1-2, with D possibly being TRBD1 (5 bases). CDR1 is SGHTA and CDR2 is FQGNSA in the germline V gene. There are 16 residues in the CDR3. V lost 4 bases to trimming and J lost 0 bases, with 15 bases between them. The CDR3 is CASSYRSGGTNYGYTF. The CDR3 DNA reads TGTGCCAGCAGCTATAGGTCCGGGGGGACTAACTATGGCTACACCTTC. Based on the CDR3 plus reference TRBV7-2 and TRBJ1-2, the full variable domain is GAGVSQSPSNKVTEKGKDVELRCDPISGHTALYWYRQSLGQGLEFLIYFQGNSAPDKSGLPSDRFSAERTGGSVSTLTIQRTQQEDSAVYLCASSYRSGGTNYGYTFGSGTRLTVV.

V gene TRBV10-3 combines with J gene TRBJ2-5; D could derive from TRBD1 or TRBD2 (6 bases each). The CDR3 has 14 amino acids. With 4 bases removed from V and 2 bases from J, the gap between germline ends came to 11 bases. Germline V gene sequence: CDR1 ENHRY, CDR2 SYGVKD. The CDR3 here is CAISGQGRQETQYF. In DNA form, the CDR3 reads TGTGCCATCAGTGGGCAGGGGAGGCAAGAGACCCAGTACTTC.

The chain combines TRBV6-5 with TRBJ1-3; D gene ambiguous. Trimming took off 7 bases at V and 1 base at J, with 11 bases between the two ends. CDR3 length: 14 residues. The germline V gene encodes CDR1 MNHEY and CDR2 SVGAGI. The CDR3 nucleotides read TGTGCCAGCATTCAAAGAGGTTCTGGAAACACCATATATTTT. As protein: CASIQRGSGNTIYF.

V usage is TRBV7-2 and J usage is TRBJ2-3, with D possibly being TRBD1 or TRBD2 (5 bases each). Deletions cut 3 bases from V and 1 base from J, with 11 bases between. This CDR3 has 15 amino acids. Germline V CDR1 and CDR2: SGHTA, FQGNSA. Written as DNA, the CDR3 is TGTGCCAGCAGCTTCCGGGACGGGCGCACAGATACGCAGTATTTT. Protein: CASSFRDGRTDTQYF. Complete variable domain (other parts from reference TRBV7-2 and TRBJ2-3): GAGVSQSPSNKVTEKGKDVELRCDPISGHTALYWYRQSLGQGLEFLIYFQGNSAPDKSGLPSDRFSAERTGGSVSTLTIQRTQQEDSAVYLCASSFRDGRTDTQYFGPGTRLTVL.

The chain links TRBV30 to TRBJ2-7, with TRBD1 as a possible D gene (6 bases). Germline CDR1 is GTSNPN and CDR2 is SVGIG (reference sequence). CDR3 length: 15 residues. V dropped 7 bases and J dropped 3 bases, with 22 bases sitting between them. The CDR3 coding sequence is TGTGCCTCTCGTCAGGGGTCCTCGGGGTTCTACGAGCAGTACTTC. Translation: CASRQGSSGFYEQYF.

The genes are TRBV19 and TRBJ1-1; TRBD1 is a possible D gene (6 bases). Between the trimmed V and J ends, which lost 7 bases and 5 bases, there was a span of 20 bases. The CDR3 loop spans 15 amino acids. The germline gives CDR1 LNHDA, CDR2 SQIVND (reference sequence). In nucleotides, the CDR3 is TGTGCCAGTAAGGACAGTCGGGGGATAACGACTGAAGCTTTCTTT. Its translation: CASKDSRGITTEAFF. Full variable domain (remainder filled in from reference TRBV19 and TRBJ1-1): DGGITQSPKYLFRKEGQNVTLSCEQNLNHDAMYWYRQDPGQGLRLIYYSQIVNDFQKGDIAEGYSVSREKKESFPLTVTSAQKNPTAFYLCASKDSRGITTEAFFGQGTRLTVV.

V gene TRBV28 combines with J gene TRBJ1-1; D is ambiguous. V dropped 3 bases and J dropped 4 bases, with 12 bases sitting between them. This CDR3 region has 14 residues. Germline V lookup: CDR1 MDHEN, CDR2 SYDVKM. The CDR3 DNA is TGTGCCAGCAGTTTCGGTACGGTGGGCACTGAAGCTTTCTTT. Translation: CASSFGTVGTEAFF.

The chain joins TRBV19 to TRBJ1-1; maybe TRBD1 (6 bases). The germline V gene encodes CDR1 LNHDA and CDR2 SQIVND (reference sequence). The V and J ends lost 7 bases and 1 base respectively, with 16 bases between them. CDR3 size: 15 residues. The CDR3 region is CASTVDRRPNTEAFF. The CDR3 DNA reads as TGTGCCAGTACCGTGGACAGACGGCCGAACACTGAAGCTTTCTTT.

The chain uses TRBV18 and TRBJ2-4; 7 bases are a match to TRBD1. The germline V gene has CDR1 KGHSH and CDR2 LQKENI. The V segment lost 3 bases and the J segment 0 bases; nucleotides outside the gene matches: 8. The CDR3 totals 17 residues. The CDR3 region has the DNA TGTGCCAGCTCACCGAACAGGGGAGAAGTAGCCAAAAACATTCAGTACTTC. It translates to CASSPNRGEVAKNIQYF.